The 19 T cell receptor beta chains presented below share a single source sample, sequenced in a study of CD8+ T cells in alopecia areata. Sorting of pooled cutaneous lymph node cells was based on CD4, CD8alpha, NKG2D, NKG2ACE and other markers. The authors extracted RNA and reverse transcribed it into cDNA as the sequencing template. The repertoire was sequenced with immunoSEQ multiplex PCR; TCRdb's copy has only in-frame clones and lacks some. This sample carries under 350,000 clones, none of them present only once. Sequenced sample: CD4+ T cells sorted from a lymph node. These receptors were collected from a C3H/HeJ mouse with alopecia areata. For the strain, the MHC haplotype given is H2-k.

This clone came up many times. The gene symbols are mouse symbols. The read terminates 4 residues ahead of where the CDR3 ends, so the germline J gene completes it. The V gene is TRBV17, the J gene TRBJ2-3; 8 nucleotides line up with TRBD1. The germline gives CDR1 MNHDT, CDR2 YYDKIL. The CDR3 is 16 amino acids. With 2 bases clipped from V and 2 bases from J, the junction kept 6 bases outside the gene matches. CDR3 region: CASSRRAGGFAETLYF. The part of the CDR3 DNA that was read is TGTGCTAGCAGTAGAAGGGCAGGGGGCTTTGCAGAA.

As regards this clone: Genes here carry mouse names. Read sequence stops 4 residues before the CDR3 end, and the germline J gene provides the missing end. The chain combines TRBV14 with TRBJ2-2, with 8 bases that match TRBD1. This CDR3 has 16 residues. Trimming at V came to 5 bases and at J to 2 bases, leaving 8 bases not matched to a gene. CDR1 and CDR2 from the germline V gene are SGHDT and FRDEAV. CDR3 DNA, as far as it was read: TGTGCCAGCAGAGAGACAGGGGAGAGGAACACCGGG. Its protein is CASRETGERNTG. The complete CDR3 protein is CASRETGERNTGQLYF.

This clone was seen a few times. Germline and genes here are mouse. The read gets to within 4 residues of the CDR3 end, and the germline J gene fills in the rest. V usage is TRBV13-3 and J usage is TRBJ2-2; tentatively, D is TRBD2 (7 bases). The CDR3 consists of 16 residues. Germline V gene sequence: CDR1 NNHDY, CDR2 SYVADS. V was cut by 5 bases and J by 0 bases, with 14 bases left in between. CDR3 in amino acids: CASRPSGGANTGQLYF. CDR3 DNA, as far as it was read: TGTGCCAGCAGGCCCTCTGGGGGCGCAAACACCGGG.

Note on this clone: The gene symbols are mouse symbols. Here the CDR3 reads CASALRGPSYEQYF. The part of the CDR3 DNA that was read is TGTGCCAGCGCTCTCAGGGGCCCCTCCTAT. The rearrangement links TRBV13-2 to TRBJ2-7; possibly TRBD1 for D (6 bases). The read ends 4 residues early relative to the CDR3; the germline J gene fills the gap. Trimming left V 6 bases short and J 0 bases short, with 13 bases between. CDR1 and CDR2 (germline): NNHNN, SYGAGS (reference sequence). The CDR3 runs 14 residues.

This clone was seen more than once but under ten times. Gene labels here are mouse ones. The DNA ends 4 residues before the CDR3 does, and the rest of the CDR3 is filled in from the germline J gene. This chain connects TRBV1 to TRBJ2-3, with a tentative D call TRBD2 (6 bases). CDR1 and CDR2 (germline): NSQYPW, LRSPGD (reference sequence). This CDR3 region has 15 residues. The V and J ends lost 0 bases and 3 bases respectively, with 10 bases between them. The CDR3 sequence: CTCSADGGFAETLYF. The CDR3 bases that were read are TGCACCTGCAGTGCAGATGGGGGTTTCGCAGAA.

With regard to this clone: Gene labels here are mouse ones. The sequenced fragment ends 4 residues before the CDR3 boundary, so the rest is inferred from the germline J gene. V and J are TRBV13-3 and TRBJ1-2; 7 bases fit TRBD1. V gave up 2 bases and J gave up 0 bases; unmatched junction bases: 4. Germline CDR1 and CDR2: NNHDY and SYVADS. The CDR3 is 15 amino acids. CDR3 DNA, as far as it was read: TGTGCCAGCAGTGACAGGGGGAGGACAAACTCC. Translation: CASSDRGRTNS. The full CDR3 is CASSDRGRTNSDYTF.

This clone turned up a few times. Gene names refer to mouse genes. The CDR3 goes on 4 residues after the read ends, and that part is filled in from the germline J gene. V and J are TRBV31 and TRBJ2-7, with TRBD2 identical over 12 bases. Germline V CDR1 and CDR2: GKSSPN, SITVG. The CDR3 consists of 15 residues. The CDR3 bases that were read are TGTGCCTGGAGTCTAGACTGGGGGGGCGAGGAT. It is translated as CAWSLDWGGED. In full, the CDR3 reads CAWSLDWGGEDEQYF.

About this clone: Germline and genes here are mouse. The read comes to an end 4 residues before the CDR3 does, leaving the germline J gene to fill in the end. This chain connects TRBV1 to TRBJ2-5; 12 positions match TRBD2. The CDR3 has 16 residues. Germline V gives CDR1 NSQYPW, CDR2 LRSPGD (reference sequence). The CDR3 sequence is CTCSAGGTGGLDTQYF. The sequenced part of the CDR3 DNA is TGCACCTGCAGTGCAGGTGGGACTGGGGGGTTGGAC.

About this clone: Here the gene names and germline are mouse. The read terminates 4 residues ahead of where the CDR3 ends, so the germline J gene completes it. Different DNA sequences within this sample yield the same CDR3. The gene calls are TRBV1 and TRBJ2-7; 11 bases map to TRBD1. Germline V CDR1 and CDR2: NSQYPW, LRSPGD (reference sequence). The CDR3 consists of 15 residues. Here the CDR3 reads CTCSADGQGAYEQYF. CDR3 DNA, as far as it was read: TGCACCTGCAGTGCAGATGGACAGGGGGCTTAT.

Remarks on this clone: The genes are named according to mouse. Sequencing ends 4 residues short of the CDR3 end; the germline J gene provides the rest. The chain combines TRBV12-1 with TRBJ2-1, with 12 bases lining up with TRBD2. CDR3 size: 15 residues. Germline CDR1 and CDR2: SGHSN and HYEKVE. Incomplete CDR3 DNA: TGTGCCAGCTCTCTCTTAGGGACTGGGGGGGCT. Translating it yields CASSLLGTGGA. The CDR3 in its entirety is CASSLLGTGGAEQFF.

Points on this clone: Gene names refer to mouse genes. Other DNA sequences in this specimen translate into the identical CDR3. Partial CDR3 DNA: TGTGCTAGCAGAGGACTGGGATAT. This gives the protein CASRGLGY. The entire CDR3 sequence reads CASRGLGYEQYF. The chain uses TRBV17 and TRBJ2-7, with 8 bases identical to TRBD2. The read ends 4 residues early relative to the CDR3; the germline J gene fills the gap. Germline V CDR1 and CDR2: MNHDT, YYDKIL. This CDR3 is built from 12 residues.

In the case of this clone: The gene names given are mouse names. The CDR3 end is not reached by the read, which stops 4 residues before it; the germline J gene fills it in. The rearrangement links TRBV3 to TRBJ2-7, with 7 bases matching TRBD1. Germline assignment: CDR1 SNHLY and CDR2 FYNGKV (reference sequence). The CDR3 consists of 15 residues. J lost 2 bases, V lost 3 bases, and 7 bases had no gene match. CDR3 sequence reads: CASSLGQGEPYEQYF. Incomplete CDR3 DNA: TGTGCCAGCAGCTTGGGGCAGGGGGAGCCCTAT.

A few counts support this clone. Any gene name here is a mouse gene name. Read coverage stops 4 residues before the CDR3 terminus; the germline J gene supplies the remainder. J is TRBJ2-7 and V is TRBV13-1, with 12 bases matching TRBD2. The CDR3 consists of 14 residues. Losses at the gene ends were 5 bases for V and 3 bases for J; bases not matched to a gene: 3. The V gene's germline CDR1 is NSHNY and CDR2 SYGAGN. The CDR3 here is CASSRDWGVYEQYF. CDR3 DNA, as far as it was read: TGTGCCAGCAGCAGGGACTGGGGGGTCTAT.

A note on this clone: Any gene name here is a mouse gene name. From the germline J gene comes the end of the CDR3, since the read stops 4 residues before it. V usage is TRBV1 and J usage is TRBJ2-5; 10 nucleotides align to TRBD1. This CDR3 has 14 residues. Per germline, CDR1 NSQYPW and CDR2 LRSPGD (reference sequence). The chain's CDR3 is CTCSTDRGRDTQYF. The sequenced CDR3 bases are TGCACCTGCAGTACCGACAGGGGGCGAGAC. The variable domain in full, completed from reference TRBV1 and TRBJ2-5, reads VTLLEQNPRWRLVPRGQAVNLRCILKNSQYPWMSWYQQDLQKQLQWLFTLRSPGDKEVKSLPGADYLATRVTDTELRLQVANMSQGRTLYCTCSTDRGRDTQYFGPGTRLLVL.

This clone has a handful of counts. Gene names and germline refer to mouse. Read coverage stops 4 residues before the CDR3 terminus; the germline J gene supplies the remainder. This sequence joins TRBV13-1 and TRBJ2-3; D perhaps matches TRBD1 (5 bases). Trimming stripped 0 bases from V and 3 bases from J, with 8 bases between. Germline V CDR1 and CDR2: NSHNY, SYGAGN. The CDR3 runs to 14 residues. CDR3 DNA, as far as it was read: TGTGCCAGCAGTGATGCCAGGGAGGCAGAA. It yields the protein CASSDAREAE. The CDR3 in full is CASSDAREAETLYF.

The sample holds a few counts of this clone. Mouse names are used for the genes. Read coverage stops 4 residues before the CDR3 terminus; the germline J gene supplies the remainder. This chain connects TRBV14 to TRBJ1-1, with D possibly matching TRBD1 (5 bases). The ends were cut back, 5 bases at V and 1 base at J, with 9 bases in the middle. The V gene's germline CDR1 is SGHDT and CDR2 FRDEAV. This CDR3 is 13 amino acids long. CDR3 region: CASRPTGNTEVFF. The part of the CDR3 DNA that was read is TGTGCCAGCAGGCCAACAGGGAACACA. The whole variable domain, remainder taken from reference TRBV14 and TRBJ1-1, is EAGVTQSPRYAVLQEGQAVSFWCDPISGHDTLYWYQQPRDQGPQLLVYFRDEAVIDNSQLPSDRFSAVRPKGTNSTLKIQSAKQGDTATYLCASRPTGNTEVFFGKGTRLTVV.

This clone was seen only a few times. The genes are named according to mouse. Read sequence stops 4 residues before the CDR3 end, and the germline J gene provides the missing end. Other DNA sequences in this sample translate to the same CDR3. The chain links TRBV31 to TRBJ2-5, with TRBD2 matching 7 bases. CDR3 length: 14 residues. The V gene end was trimmed by 1 base and the J gene end by 2 bases; junction bases not matched to a gene: 3. CDR1 and CDR2 (germline): GKSSPN, SITVG. The covered CDR3 bases are TGTGCCTGGAGTCCAGGACTGGTCCAAGAC. It specifies CAWSPGLVQD. Given in full, the CDR3 is CAWSPGLVQDTQYF.

A remark on this clone: Gene names and germline refer to mouse. This same CDR3 is encoded by further DNA sequences in the sample. CDR3 DNA (partial): TGTGCCAGCAGCCAAGACTGGGGGGGAGATGCT. Its translation: CASSQDWGGDA. The whole CDR3 protein is CASSQDWGGDAEQFF. This rearrangement joins TRBV5 to TRBJ2-1; 9 nucleotides align to TRBD2. The read ends 4 residues early relative to the CDR3; the germline J gene fills the gap. The CDR3 extends over 15 amino acids. CDR1 and CDR2 from the germline V gene are LGHNA and YNLKQL (reference sequence). V gave up 0 bases and J gave up 5 bases; unmatched junction bases: 2.

This clone showed up just a few times. Gene names follow the mouse nomenclature. The sequence runs out 4 residues before the end of the CDR3; the remainder is reconstructed from the germline J gene. This chain joins TRBV13-3 and TRBJ2-5; 7 positions match TRBD1. The length of the CDR3 is 13 residues. The V gene's germline CDR1 is NNHDY and CDR2 SYVADS. J gave up 1 base and V 7 bases, and 3 bases lay outside the gene matches. The CDR3 DNA, read in part, is TGTGCCAGCCTCGACAGGGACCAAGAC. Amino acids: CASLDRDQD. The full CDR3 reads CASLDRDQDTQYF.